Below are 10 T cell receptor beta chains sequenced from a single sample in a study of cytomegalovirus exposure and HLA in healthy donors. With 60 Vbeta and 13 Jbeta primers, the PCR was carried out. Using immunoSEQ multiplex PCR, the repertoire was profiled, and TCRdb retains in-frame clones only, with some absent. The sample has some 130,000 clones; about 72% are singletons. Sequencing was performed on PBMCs. These receptors were obtained from a female donor in good health and CMV-seronegative.

This chain connects TRBV9 to TRBJ2-3, with TRBD2 matching 7 bases. V trimming: 6 bases; J trimming: 2 bases; junction bases outside the gene matches: 9. CDR1 SGDLS and CDR2 YYNGEE come from the germline V gene. The CDR3 covers 15 residues. The CDR3 coding sequence is TGTGCCAGCACCCCTTCGGCGGGGGTCACAGATACGCAGTATTTT. This sequence encodes CASTPSAGVTDTQYF.

CDR3 in amino acids: CASSFRDRVYEQYF. In DNA form, the CDR3 reads TGTGCCAGCAGCTTCCGGGACAGGGTTTACGAGCAGTACTTC. The V call is TRBV7-2, the J call TRBJ2-7, with 9 bases identical to TRBD1. The CDR3 loop spans 14 amino acids. With 3 bases clipped from V and 4 bases from J, the junction kept 4 bases outside the gene matches. Looked up from germline, CDR1 is SGHTA and CDR2 is FQGNSA.

This clone is a singleton in its sample. The chain combines TRBV6-1 with TRBJ1-6; the match to TRBD1 covers 9 bases. Germline V gene sequence: CDR1 MNHNS, CDR2 SASEGT. This CDR3 has 14 amino acids. The V segment lost 8 bases and the J segment 5 bases; nucleotides outside the gene matches: 4. This chain's CDR3 is CASAWDRDNSPLHF. The CDR3 nucleotides read TGTGCCAGCGCATGGGACAGGGATAATTCACCCCTCCACTTT.

This chain uses TRBV19 with TRBJ2-7; 7 positions agree with TRBD1. Germline assignment: CDR1 LNHDA and CDR2 SQIVND (reference sequence). V was clipped by 4 bases and J by 5 bases; unmatched bases: 14. CDR3 length: 16 residues. CDR3 in amino acids: CASSTGRRTGVHEQYF. In DNA, the CDR3 is TGTGCCAGTAGTACCGGCCGCCGGACAGGCGTCCACGAGCAGTACTTC. The full variable domain, in which reference TRBV19 and TRBJ2-7 provide the parts outside the CDR3, is DGGITQSPKYLFRKEGQNVTLSCEQNLNHDAMYWYRQDPGQGLRLIYYSQIVNDFQKGDIAEGYSVSREKKESFPLTVTSAQKNPTAFYLCASSTGRRTGVHEQYFGPGTRLTVT.

The V call is TRBV7-9, the J call TRBJ1-4; tentatively, D is TRBD1 (6 bases). CDR1 is SEHNR, CDR2 FQNEAQ, per germline (reference sequence). The CDR3 is 15 residues long. V was pared by 6 bases and J by 8 bases, with 19 bases between. The CDR3 region has the DNA TGTGCCAGCAGTTCTTATACAGGGATCGGAGAAAAACTGTTTTTT. This gives the protein CASSSYTGIGEKLFF.

V gene TRBV2 combines with J gene TRBJ2-7; 12 bases are a match to TRBD1. V lost 6 bases to trimming and J lost 5 bases; unmatched junction nucleotides: 8. The CDR3 spans 15 residues. Per the germline V gene, CDR1 is SNHLY and CDR2 is FYNNEI. The CDR3: CASRATGQGANEQYF. CDR3 coding DNA: TGTGCCAGCAGGGCTACGGGACAGGGGGCTAACGAGCAGTACTTC. The complete variable domain, with remaining parts taken from reference TRBV2 and TRBJ2-7, reads EPEVTQTPSHQVTQMGQEVILRCVPISNHLYFYWYRQILGQKVEFLVSFYNNEISEKSEIFDDQFSVERPDGSNFTLKIRSTKLEDSAMYFCASRATGQGANEQYFGPGTRLTVT.

This chain's CDR3 is CASSERMSNQPQHF. The CDR3 coding sequence is TGTGCCAGCAGCGAGAGGATGAGCAATCAGCCCCAGCATTTT. V is TRBV2 and J is TRBJ1-5, with D unresolved. The CDR3 extends over 14 amino acids. Trimming removed 6 bases at V and 1 base at J, with 10 bases between. Germline V gene sequence: CDR1 SNHLY, CDR2 FYNNEI. Combining the CDR3 with reference TRBV2 and TRBJ1-5 gives the whole variable domain EPEVTQTPSHQVTQMGQEVILRCVPISNHLYFYWYRQILGQKVEFLVSFYNNEISEKSEIFDDQFSVERPDGSNFTLKIRSTKLEDSAMYFCASSERMSNQPQHFGDGTRLSIL.

V gene TRBV9 combines with J gene TRBJ2-3; the D gene is possibly TRBD2 (5 bases). The CDR3 extends over 15 amino acids. V dropped 4 bases and J dropped 8 bases, with 20 bases sitting between them. CDR1 is SGDLS, CDR2 YYNGEE, per germline. The CDR3: CASSPMTGSGGTQYF. CDR3 sequence (DNA): TGTGCCAGCAGCCCAATGACTGGGAGCGGCGGTACGCAGTATTTT.

The gene calls are TRBV5-1 and TRBJ1-1; perhaps TRBD1 as D (5 bases). V was cut by 2 bases and J by 3 bases, with 11 bases left in between. Per germline, CDR1 SGHRS and CDR2 YFSETQ. The CDR3 is made up of 14 amino acids. This chain's CDR3 is CASSLIPRDTEAFF. The CDR3 DNA follows: TGCGCCAGCAGCTTAATCCCCAGGGACACTGAAGCTTTCTTT.

J is TRBJ2-3 and V is TRBV27, with 7 bases matching TRBD2. The V and J ends lost 5 bases and 1 base, in that order; junction bases with no gene match: 9. This CDR3 comprises 16 residues. Germline-derived CDR1 and CDR2 are MNHEY and SMNVEV (reference sequence). The CDR3 region is CASSPQRLAGTDTQYF. The DNA of the CDR3 is TGTGCCAGCAGTCCCCAAAGACTAGCCGGCACAGATACGCAGTATTTT.